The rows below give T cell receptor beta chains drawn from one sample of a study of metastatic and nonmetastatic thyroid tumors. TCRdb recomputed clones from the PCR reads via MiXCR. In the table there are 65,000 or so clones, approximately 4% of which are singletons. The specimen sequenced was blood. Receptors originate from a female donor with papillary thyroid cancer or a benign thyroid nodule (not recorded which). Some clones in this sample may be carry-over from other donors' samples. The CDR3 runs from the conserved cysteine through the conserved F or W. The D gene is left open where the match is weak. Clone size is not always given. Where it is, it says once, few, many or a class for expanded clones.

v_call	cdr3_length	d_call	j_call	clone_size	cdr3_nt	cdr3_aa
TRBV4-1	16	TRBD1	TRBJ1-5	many	TGCGCCAGCAGCCCGTCGGAACAGGGGGCGGATCAGCCCCAGCATTTT	CASSPSEQGADQPQHF
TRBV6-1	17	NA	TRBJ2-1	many	TGTGCCAGCAGTCTCTTCCAGCGGGCCTTCAACTACAATGAGCAGTTCTTC	CASSLFQRAFNYNEQFF
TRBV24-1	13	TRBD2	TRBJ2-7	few	TGTGCCACCAGTCTGGGAGGGGCTTACGAGCAGTACTTC	CATSLGGAYEQYF
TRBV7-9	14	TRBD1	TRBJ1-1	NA	TGTGCCAGCAGCTCGAACCTCGGACAGGGGTGGGCTTTCTTT	CASSSNLGQGWAFF
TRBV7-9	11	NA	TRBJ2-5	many	TGTGCCAGCAGCTCATCTAGGGACACCTACTTC	CASSSSRDTYF
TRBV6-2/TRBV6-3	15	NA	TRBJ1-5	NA	TGTGCCAGCATGACAAATCCTGGGGCCAACCAGCCCCAGCATTTT	CASMTNPGANQPQHF
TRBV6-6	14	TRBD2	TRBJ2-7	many	TGTGCCAGCAGTTACCTCGGGGGGTCCTACGAGCAGTACTTC	CASSYLGGSYEQYF
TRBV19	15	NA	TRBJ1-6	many	TGTGCCAGTACCGACAGTCCGCAGTCGGACTCACCCCTCCACTTT	CASTDSPQSDSPLHF
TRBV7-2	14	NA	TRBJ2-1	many	TGTGCCAGCAGCCCCCAAAGCTCCTACAATGAGCAGTTCTTC	CASSPQSSYNEQFF
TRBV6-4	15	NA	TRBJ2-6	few	TGTGCCAGCAGTGACTCCAGCTCTGGGGCCAACGTCCTGACTTTC	CASSDSSSGANVLTF
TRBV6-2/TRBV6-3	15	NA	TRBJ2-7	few	TGTGCCAGCAGCTACCAGAGGGGGGGTTACTACGAGCAGTACTTC	CASSYQRGGYYEQYF
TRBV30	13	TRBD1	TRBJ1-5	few	TGTGCCTGGTCGACAGGGTGGAATCAGCCCCAGCATTTT	CAWSTGWNQPQHF
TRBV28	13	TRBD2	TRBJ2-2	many	TGTGCCAGCGGCGCGGGAGTTACCGGGGAGCTGTTTTTT	CASGAGVTGELFF
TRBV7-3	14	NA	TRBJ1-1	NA	TGTGCCAGCAGCCCAAGGGGTAGGAGTTCGGAAGCTTTCTTT	CASSPRGRSSEAFF
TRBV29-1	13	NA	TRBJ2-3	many	TGCAGCGTTGAGGGAGGCAGCACAGATACGCAGTATTTT	CSVEGGSTDTQYF
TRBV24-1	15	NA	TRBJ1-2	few	TGTGCCACCAGTGATACTTCTCAGGGGAACTTGGGCTACACCTTC	CATSDTSQGNLGYTF
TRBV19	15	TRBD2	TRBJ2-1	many	TGTGCCAGTAGTATTTTGGATAGCGGGAGCAATGAGCAGTTCTTC	CASSILDSGSNEQFF
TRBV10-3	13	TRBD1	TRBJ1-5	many	TGTGCCACCATTGACAGGGAAGGCCAGCCCCAGCATTTT	CATIDREGQPQHF
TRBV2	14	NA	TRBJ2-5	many	TGTGCCAGCAGTGATCGGAACAGGCAAGAGACCCAGTACTTC	CASSDRNRQETQYF
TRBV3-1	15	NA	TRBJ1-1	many	TGTGCCAGCAGCCGGCTGGGGGCGGGGAACACTGAAGCTTTCTTT	CASSRLGAGNTEAFF
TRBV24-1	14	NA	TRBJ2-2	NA	TGTGCCACCAGTGATTATAGGGACACCGGGGAGCTGTTTTTT	CATSDYRDTGELFF
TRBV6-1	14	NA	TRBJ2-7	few	TGTGCCGGAGGGTTAACTGGTGACAGCTACGAGCAGTACTTC	CAGGLTGDSYEQYF